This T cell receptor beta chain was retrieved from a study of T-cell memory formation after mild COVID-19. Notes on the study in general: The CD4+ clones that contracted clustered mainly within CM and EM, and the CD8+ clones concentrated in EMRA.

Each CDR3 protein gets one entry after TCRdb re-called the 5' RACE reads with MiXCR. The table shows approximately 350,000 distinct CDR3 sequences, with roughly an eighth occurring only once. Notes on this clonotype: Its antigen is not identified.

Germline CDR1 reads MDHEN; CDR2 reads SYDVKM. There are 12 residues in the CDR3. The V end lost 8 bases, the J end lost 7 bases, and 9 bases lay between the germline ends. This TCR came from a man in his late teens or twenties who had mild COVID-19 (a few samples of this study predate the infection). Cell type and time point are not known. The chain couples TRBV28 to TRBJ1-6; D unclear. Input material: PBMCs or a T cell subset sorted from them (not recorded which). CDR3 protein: CASRLLNSPLHF. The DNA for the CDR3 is TGTGCCAGCCGCCTATTGAATTCACCCCTCCACTTT.